The rows below give T cell receptor beta chains drawn from one sample of a study of cytomegalovirus exposure and HLA in healthy donors. This table comes from immunoSEQ multiplex PCR, and its TCRdb copy is limited to in-frame clones, with some not included. The table shows more than 90,000 clones, with around three quarters occurring only once. Sequencing used PBMCs. Receptor source: a man over 45 in good health and CMV-seropositive. CDR3s include the opening cysteine and the closing phenylalanine or tryptophan. D genes are given only for firm matches. The listing skips clone size in some rows; elsewhere it reads once, few, many or a size class.

D	size	V	J	DNA	CDR3
TRBD1	NA	TRBV5-1	TRBJ2-5	TGCGCCAGCAGCTTGGTTGGGACAGGCTACCAAGAGACCCAGTACTTC	CASSLVGTGYQETQYF
NA	NA	TRBV5-1	TRBJ1-1	TGCGCCAGCAGCCTTCAACCACAGGGTCTGGACACTGAAGCTTTCTTT	CASSLQPQGLDTEAFF
NA	NA	TRBV5-4	TRBJ2-7	TGTGCCAGCAGCTTGGATGGTAGGGGGGGATCCTACGAGCAGTACTTC	CASSLDGRGGSYEQYF
TRBD2	NA	TRBV27	TRBJ2-5	TGTGCCAGCAGAAGAACCGGGACTAGCGACTCGGGTGAGCAGTACTTC	CASRRTGTSDSGEQYF
NA	NA	TRBV5-1	TRBJ2-2	TGCGCCAGCAGCTTGATGGAGGGAACTAACACCGGGGAGCTGTTTTTT	CASSLMEGTNTGELFF
NA	NA	TRBV5-1	TRBJ2-1	TGCGCCAGCAGCATGGACAGCTACAATGAGCAGTTCTTC	CASSMDSYNEQFF
NA	NA	TRBV7-2	TRBJ1-4	TGTGCCAGTAGTCCGGGGGTCTTAGGAGAAAAACTGTTTTTT	CASSPGVLGEKLFF
NA	NA	TRBV6-6	TRBJ1-1	TGTGCCAGCACACTGGGAGAGAGGTCTGAAGCTTTCTTT	CASTLGERSEAFF
TRBD1	NA	TRBV27	TRBJ2-7	TGTGCCAGCTCCCGGGACAGGGTCTCCTACGAGCAGTACTTC	CASSRDRVSYEQYF
NA	NA	TRBV2	TRBJ1-5	TGTGCCAGCAGCCTTGACAGAGGCAATCAGCCCCAGCATTTT	CASSLDRGNQPQHF
TRBD1	many	TRBV5-5	TRBJ1-5	TGTGCCAGCAGCCCCGGACAGGGTGGCAATCAGCCCCAGCATTTT	CASSPGQGGNQPQHF
TRBD1	once	TRBV4-2	TRBJ2-1	TGTGCCAGCGGTTCGACAGGGTCGTCCTACAATGAGCAGTTCTTC	CASGSTGSSYNEQFF
NA	NA	TRBV10-3	TRBJ1-2	TGTGCCATCAGTGAGACAGCCCGTGAGCGGGGCTACACCTTC	CAISETARERGYTF
NA	NA	TRBV9	TRBJ1-1	TGTGCCAGCAGCGTAGGGGGCATGAACACTGAAGCTTTCTTT	CASSVGGMNTEAFF
NA	NA	TRBV2	TRBJ2-1	TGTGCCAGCAGGGTGGTGCGAACCCATTACTACAATGAGCAGTTCTTC	CASRVVRTHYYNEQFF
TRBD1	once	TRBV28	TRBJ2-7	TGTGCCAGCAGTTTACCTCCCGGGACAGGGGTCTACGAGCAGTACTTC	CASSLPPGTGVYEQYF
NA	NA	TRBV5-1	TRBJ2-7	TGCGCCAGCAGCTTAACAGTGGGAGCCTCCTACGAGCAGTACTTC	CASSLTVGASYEQYF
TRBD1	NA	TRBV10-2	TRBJ1-4	TGCGCCAGCACCGCAGGGGGCCGATTGACTAATGAAAAACTGTTTTTT	CASTAGGRLTNEKLFF
NA	NA	TRBV5-1	TRBJ1-3	TGCGCCAGCAGCTGGACTCGAACAGGGACTGGAAACACCATATATTTT	CASSWTRTGTGNTIYF
TRBD1	NA	TRBV28	TRBJ1-1	TGTGCCAGCAGTTTAGAGGGGGCGGGGAACACTGAAGCTTTCTTT	CASSLEGAGNTEAFF
TRBD1	few	TRBV19	TRBJ2-7	TGTGCCAGACCGGGACAGGGGTCCTCCTACGAGCAGTACTTC	CARPGQGSSYEQYF
NA	NA	TRBV7-9	TRBJ1-4	TGTGCCAGCAGCTTACGGACGGGAAATAATGAAAAACTGTTTTTT	CASSLRTGNNEKLFF
NA	NA	TRBV2	TRBJ2-6	TGTGCCAGCAGTAACGGGGACTCTGGGGCCAACGTCCTGACTTTC	CASSNGDSGANVLTF
NA	once	TRBV5-1	TRBJ2-3	TGCGCCAGCAGCTTCGGACACGAAGATACGCAGTATTTT	CASSFGHEDTQYF
TRBD2	NA	TRBV28	TRBJ2-3	TGTGCCAGCAGAAATAGCGGGGGGGCCTCGTATGATACGCAGTATTTT	CASRNSGGASYDTQYF
TRBD2	NA	TRBV4-3	TRBJ2-7	TGCGCCAGCAGCCAGAGTAGTGGGGGTAGCGGGATCTACGAGCAGTACTTC	CASSQSSGGSGIYEQYF
NA	NA	TRBV6-6	TRBJ1-5	TGTGCCAGCAGACCCCAGGGAATGCAGCCCCAGCATTTT	CASRPQGMQPQHF
TRBD1	NA	TRBV5-4	TRBJ1-2	TGTGCCAGCAGCTTCCGGGACAGGGACTATGGCTACACCTTC	CASSFRDRDYGYTF
TRBD2	NA	TRBV7-2	TRBJ2-5	TGTGCCAGCAGCACGGGACTAGCTGGTGAGACCCAGTACTTC	CASSTGLAGETQYF
NA	NA	TRBV5-1	TRBJ2-1	TGCGCCAGCAGGCTTGCTAGGCCAGACAATGAGCAGTTCTTC	CASRLARPDNEQFF
NA	NA	TRBV4-3	TRBJ2-3	TGCGCCAGCAGCCAAGGAGGCGTAGATACGCAGTATTTT	CASSQGGVDTQYF
TRBD1	once	TRBV27	TRBJ1-1	TGTGCCAGCAGTAAGGGGACAGACGGCGGCGAAGCTTTCTTT	CASSKGTDGGEAFF
TRBD1	NA	TRBV6-5	TRBJ1-2	TGTGCCAGCACTCCCGGACAGGGGGCATTTGGCTACACCTTC	CASTPGQGAFGYTF
TRBD2	few	TRBV5-1	TRBJ2-7	TGCGCCAGCAGGTGGACTAGCGGGAGCTCCTACGAGCAGTACTTC	CASRWTSGSSYEQYF
NA	NA	TRBV19	TRBJ2-2	TGTGCCAGTAGTATAGATAGACAAACCGGGGAGCTGTTTTTT	CASSIDRQTGELFF